This T cell receptor beta chain is from a study of T cell responses to AZD1222 COVID-19 vaccine. About the study: Second-dose intervals near 4 or 12 weeks were combined. General study points: Reportedly, close to half of spike-specific TCRs are directed against unmutated variant regions. Once two AZD1222 doses were given, Spike-specific TCR breadth and depth went up. Vaccine-related CD4 TCRs covered spike, predominating at 160-218 and 743-854.

Trimming pared 5 bases from V and 4 bases from J, leaving 11 bases between. The CDR3 spans 14 residues. The germline CDR1 and CDR2 sequences are SGHVS and FQNEAQ. Profiling relied on immunoSEQ multiplex PCR, and the TCRdb table lists in-frame clones only, not all of them. The profile shows over 130,000 clones, roughly 92% of them singletons. This clone was picked up one time. The antigen remains undetermined. Sample: peripheral blood, taken on day 0 of AZD1222 vaccination. The chain is built from TRBV7-8 and TRBJ1-4, with D maybe TRBD1 (6 bases). This TCR came from an adult in good health. This CDR3 reads CASSRGQLNEKLFF. The CDR3 DNA reads TGTGCCAGCAGCCGAGGACAGCTTAATGAAAAACTGTTTTTT.